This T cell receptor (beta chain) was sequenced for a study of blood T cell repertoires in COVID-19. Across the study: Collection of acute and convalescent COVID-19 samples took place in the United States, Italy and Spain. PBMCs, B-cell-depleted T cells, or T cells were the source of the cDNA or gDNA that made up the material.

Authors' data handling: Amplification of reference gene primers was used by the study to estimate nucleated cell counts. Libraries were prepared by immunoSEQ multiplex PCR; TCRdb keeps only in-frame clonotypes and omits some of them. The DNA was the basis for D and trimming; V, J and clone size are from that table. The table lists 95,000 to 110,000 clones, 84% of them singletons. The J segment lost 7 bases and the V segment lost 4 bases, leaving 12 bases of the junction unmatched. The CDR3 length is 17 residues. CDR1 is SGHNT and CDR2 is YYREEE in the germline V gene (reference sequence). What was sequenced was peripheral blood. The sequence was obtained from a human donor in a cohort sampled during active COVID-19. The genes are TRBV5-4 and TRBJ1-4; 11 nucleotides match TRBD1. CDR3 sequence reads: CASSLGGTGGAGEKLFF. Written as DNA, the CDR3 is TGTGCCAGCAGCCTGGGAGGGACAGGGGGGGCAGGTGAAAAACTGTTTTTT. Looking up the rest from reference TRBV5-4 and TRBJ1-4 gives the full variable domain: ETGVTQSPTHLIKTRGQQVTLRCSSQSGHNTVSWYQQALGQGPQFIFQYYREEENGRGNFPPRFSGLQFPNYSSELNVNALELDDSALYLCASSLGGTGGAGEKLFFGSGTQLSVL.